The 23 T cell receptor beta chains in this list originate from one sample, sequenced in a study of somatic mutations in cytotoxic T cells in rheumatoid arthritis. TCRdb's copy holds only in-frame clones and misses some; the assay was immunoSEQ multiplex PCR. Among over 7,000 clones, roughly 73% were seen once, and the ten largest hold 4.9%. Source material: CD8+ T cells sorted from blood. These receptors were taken from an adult with rheumatoid arthritis.

The gene calls are TRBV7-9 and TRBJ1-1, with TRBD1 matching 8 bases. The V gene end was trimmed by 5 bases and the J gene end by 0 bases; junction bases not matched to a gene: 5. The CDR3 length is 15 residues. Per the germline V gene, CDR1 is SEHNR and CDR2 is FQNEAQ (reference sequence). The CDR3 sequence is CASSRGTGVNTEAFF. The CDR3 DNA follows: TGTGCCAGCAGCCGCGGGACAGGCGTGAACACTGAAGCTTTCTTT. The full variable domain, its missing parts supplied by reference TRBV7-9 and TRBJ1-1, is DTGVSQNPRHKITKRGQNVTFRCDPISEHNRLYWYRQTLGQGPEFLTYFQNEAQLEKSRLLSDRFSAERPKGSFSTLEIQRTEQGDSAMYLCASSRGTGVNTEAFFGQGTRLTVV.

The chain carries TRBV11-2 and TRBJ2-7; D gene unclear. The CDR3 runs 13 residues. Trimming removed 0 bases at V and 7 bases at J, with 10 bases between. In germline, CDR1 is SGHAT, CDR2 FQNNGV. CDR3 residues: CASSLEGSTEQYV. In nucleotides, the CDR3 is TGTGCCAGCAGCTTAGAGGGCAGTACTGAGCAGTACGTC.

This clone was detected only a few times. The chain combines TRBV19 with TRBJ2-7; 10 nucleotides agree with TRBD2. The CDR3 length is 19 residues. The germline CDR1 and CDR2 sequences are LNHDA and SQIVND (reference sequence). V lost 5 bases to trimming and J lost 2 bases; unmatched junction nucleotides: 18. In DNA form, the CDR3 reads TGTGCCAGTAGTGGAAGGGGAGGACTAGCGGAATACTATGCCTACGAGCAGTACTTC. Encoded protein: CASSGRGGLAEYYAYEQYF.

This clone is a singleton in its sample. This sequence joins TRBV15 and TRBJ2-7, with TRBD2 as a possible D gene (6 bases). With 0 bases removed from V and 1 base from J, the gap between germline ends came to 10 bases. Looked up from germline, CDR1 is LNHNV and CDR2 is YYDKDF (reference sequence). The length of the CDR3 is 15 residues. The CDR3 coding sequence is TGTGCCACCAGCAGAGATTGGGGGGAATCCTACGAGCAGTACTTC. Translation: CATSRDWGESYEQYF.

V gene TRBV18 combines with J gene TRBJ1-1; 8 bases are shared with TRBD1. This CDR3 has 17 amino acids. CDR1 and CDR2 (germline): KGHSH, LQKENI. V trimming: 3 bases; J trimming: 0 bases; junction bases outside the gene matches: 9. The CDR3 DNA sequence: TGTGCCAGCTCACCCGGACAGGGAAGGGGGGTGAACACTGAAGCTTTCTTT. Its translation is CASSPGQGRGVNTEAFF. Filled out from reference TRBV18 and TRBJ1-1, the complete variable domain reads NAGVMQNPRHLVRRRGQEARLRCSPMKGHSHVYWYRQLPEEGLKFMVYLQKENIIDESGMPKERFSAEFPKEGPSILRIQQVVRGDSAAYFCASSPGQGRGVNTEAFFGQGTRLTVV.

The chain has TRBV7-9 and TRBJ2-1, with a tentative D call TRBD1 (5 bases). The CDR3 is 14 amino acids. The germline gives CDR1 SEHNR, CDR2 FQNEAQ (reference sequence). V was trimmed by 3 bases and J by 4 bases, leaving 10 bases between them. The chain's CDR3 is CASSFNRGYNEQFF. CDR3 bases: TGTGCCAGCAGCTTTAATAGGGGATACAATGAGCAGTTCTTC. The full variable domain, completed using reference TRBV7-9 and TRBJ2-1, is DTGVSQNPRHKITKRGQNVTFRCDPISEHNRLYWYRQTLGQGPEFLTYFQNEAQLEKSRLLSDRFSAERPKGSFSTLEIQRTEQGDSAMYLCASSFNRGYNEQFFGPGTRLTVL.

The chain is built from TRBV2 and TRBJ1-1; 8 bases are a match to TRBD1. The germline CDR1 and CDR2 sequences are SNHLY and FYNNEI. Unmatched junction bases numbered 5, after V lost 6 bases and J lost 5 bases. CDR3 size: 13 residues. As DNA, the CDR3 is TGTGCCAGCAGAGACAGGGGATTAACTGAAGCTTTCTTT. Translated, it gives CASRDRGLTEAFF.

This chain connects TRBV2 to TRBJ2-1; TRBD2 might be the D (5 bases). The CDR3 loop spans 15 amino acids. Trimming removed 6 bases at V and 0 bases at J, with 12 bases between. Looked up from germline, CDR1 is SNHLY and CDR2 is FYNNEI. For the CDR3, the DNA is TGTGCCAGCAGCTCCCTCCGGGACTCCTACAATGAGCAGTTCTTC. It codes for CASSSLRDSYNEQFF.

J is TRBJ1-1 and V is TRBV6-1; D gene ambiguous. CDR1 is MNHNS and CDR2 is SASEGT in the germline V gene. The V and J ends lost 6 bases and 0 bases respectively, with 8 bases between them. The CDR3 is made up of 13 amino acids. The CDR3 DNA is TGTGCCAGCAGGGGCCATTTGAACACTGAAGCTTTCTTT. It encodes CASRGHLNTEAFF.

The rearrangement uses TRBV5-1 and TRBJ1-4, with a tentative D call TRBD1 (6 bases). Germline CDR1 is SGHRS and CDR2 is YFSETQ. The CDR3 extends over 16 amino acids. V was trimmed by 4 bases and J by 3 bases, leaving 16 bases between them. The chain's CDR3 is CASSGGPASANEKLFF. The CDR3 DNA reads as TGCGCCAGCAGCGGGGGGCCCGCATCGGCTAATGAAAAACTGTTTTTT.

This clone has just a few counts. The DNA of the CDR3 is TGTGCCAGCAAAGTACTTGCAGGGGAGCTGTTTTTT. It yields the protein CASKVLAGELFF. V usage is TRBV6-5 and J usage is TRBJ2-2, with D hard to call. Trimming shortened V by 7 bases and J by 8 bases, and 11 bases separated the two germline ends. CDR1 MNHEY and CDR2 SVGAGI come from the germline V gene. The CDR3 is made up of 12 amino acids.

The rearrangement uses TRBV7-8 and TRBJ1-6; D is uncertain. CDR3 length: 13 residues. Trimming pared 1 base from V and 10 bases from J, leaving 8 bases between. CDR1 SGHVS and CDR2 FQNEAQ come from the germline V gene. The CDR3, as DNA: TGTGCCAGCAGCTTAGACCTCGGGTCACCCCTCCACTTT. Translated: CASSLDLGSPLHF.

V is TRBV25-1 and J is TRBJ1-1; a possible D gene is TRBD1 (6 bases). Germline-derived CDR1 and CDR2 are MGHDK and SYGVNS. V gave up 6 bases and J gave up 5 bases, with 16 bases separating them. The CDR3 is 14 amino acids. DNA of the CDR3: TGTGCCAGCAGCCCACAGGGTGGGAGGACTGAAGCTTTCTTT. This sequence encodes CASSPQGGRTEAFF. Together with reference TRBV25-1 and TRBJ1-1, the CDR3 gives the full variable domain: EADIYQTPRYLVIGTGKKITLECSQTMGHDKMYWYQQDPGMELHLIHYSYGVNSTEKGDLSSESTVSRIRTEHFPLTLESARPSHTSQYLCASSPQGGRTEAFFGQGTRLTVV.

The chain joins TRBV5-4 to TRBJ2-1, with 7 nucleotides matching TRBD2. Germline V gene sequence: CDR1 SGHNT, CDR2 YYREEE (reference sequence). Germline trimming cut 2 bases from V and 5 bases from J; bases unmatched to any gene: 10. CDR3 length: 16 residues. The CDR3 DNA follows: TGTGCCAGCAGCTTTATCGGGGGGAGTTTTAACAATGAGCAGTTCTTC. It translates to CASSFIGGSFNNEQFF.

In DNA, the CDR3 is TGTGCCAGCAGTTGGTCTAGCGGGATAGGAGTAAATGAGCAGTTCTTC. As protein: CASSWSSGIGVNEQFF. The gene calls are TRBV11-2 and TRBJ2-1; 9 bases map to TRBD2. V lost 6 bases, J lost 7 bases, and 13 bases stayed unmatched. The germline CDR1 and CDR2 sequences are SGHAT and FQNNGV. The CDR3 extends over 16 amino acids.

This clone appeared a few times. The chain links TRBV7-8 to TRBJ2-1; TRBD1 agrees at 7 bases. The ends lost 2 bases at V and 2 bases at J; junction bases unmatched: 0. Germline V lookup: CDR1 SGHVS, CDR2 FQNEAQ. This CDR3 has 14 amino acids. CDR3: CASSLRGPYNEQFF. The CDR3 nucleotides read TGTGCCAGCAGCTTAAGGGGGCCCTACAATGAGCAGTTCTTC. Full variable domain (rest looked up from reference TRBV7-8 and TRBJ2-1): GAGVSQSPRYKVAKRGQDVALRCDPISGHVSLFWYQQALGQGPEFLTYFQNEAQLDKSGLPSDRFFAERPEGSVSTLKIQRTQQEDSAVYLCASSLRGPYNEQFFGPGTRLTVL.

This sequence joins TRBV5-6 and TRBJ2-7, with 8 bases aligning to TRBD2. Trimming at V came to 2 bases and at J to 6 bases, leaving 7 bases not matched to a gene. The germline gives CDR1 SGHDT, CDR2 YYEEEE. This CDR3 has 14 residues. The CDR3 sequence is CASSFGTRFFEQYF. The DNA of the CDR3 is TGTGCCAGCAGCTTTGGGACTAGGTTCTTCGAGCAGTACTTC.

J is TRBJ2-7 and V is TRBV21-1. TRBV21-1 constitutes a pseudogene. This CDR3 is built from 13 residues. CDR3 loop: CASSKDGPYEQYV. DNA for the CDR3: TGTGCCAGCAGCAAAGATGGTCCCTACGAGCAGTACGTC.

The chain couples TRBV27 to TRBJ1-1, with D maybe TRBD1 (6 bases). The germline gives CDR1 MNHEY, CDR2 SMNVEV (reference sequence). Deletions cut 5 bases from V and 0 bases from J, with 10 bases between. The CDR3 spans 14 residues. The DNA of the CDR3 is TGTGCCAGCAGTCGTCGGGACATGAACACTGAAGCTTTCTTT. As protein: CASSRRDMNTEAFF.

This clone was observed once. The chain carries TRBV5-5 and TRBJ2-1, with D perhaps assigned TRBD1 or TRBD2 (5 bases each). CDR1 and CDR2 from the germline V gene are SGHKS and YYEKEE (reference sequence). Trimming took off 4 bases at V and 7 bases at J, with 21 bases between the two ends. The CDR3 is made up of 16 amino acids. The CDR3 loop is CASSPDYDGDGNEQFF. The DNA of the CDR3 is TGTGCCAGCAGCCCTGACTACGACGGGGACGGGAATGAGCAGTTCTTC. Combining the CDR3 with reference TRBV5-5 and TRBJ2-1 gives the whole variable domain DAGVTQSPTHLIKTRGQQVTLRCSPISGHKSVSWYQQVLGQGPQFIFQYYEKEERGRGNFPDRFSARQFPNYSSELNVNALLLGDSALYLCASSPDYDGDGNEQFFGPGTRLTVL.

V and J are TRBV4-1 and TRBJ2-7; D is tentatively TRBD1 or TRBD2 (5 bases each). The CDR3 sequence is 18 residues long. CDR1 is MGHRA and CDR2 is YSYEKL in the germline V gene. V dropped 0 bases and J dropped 0 bases, with 18 bases sitting between them. CDR3 amino acids: CASSQEGPLSVSSYEQYF. The CDR3 DNA reads TGCGCCAGCAGCCAAGAGGGACCCCTAAGTGTGAGCTCCTACGAGCAGTACTTC.

The V gene is TRBV30, the J gene TRBJ2-2; 8 bases line up with TRBD1. CDR1 and CDR2 (germline): GTSNPN, SVGIG (reference sequence). The CDR3 contains 11 residues. V lost 7 bases to trimming and J lost 6 bases; unmatched junction nucleotides: 1. The CDR3 here is CALQGAGELFF. In DNA, the CDR3 is TGTGCCTTACAGGGGGCCGGGGAGCTGTTTTTT.

V gene TRBV28 combines with J gene TRBJ1-5; D gene ambiguous. The CDR3 extends over 16 amino acids. Trimming took off 2 bases at V and 3 bases at J, with 14 bases between the two ends. The germline V gene encodes CDR1 MDHEN and CDR2 SYDVKM. CDR3 sequence reads: CASSLQIGQLNQPQHF. Written as DNA, the CDR3 is TGTGCCAGCAGTTTACAAATTGGGCAGCTCAATCAGCCCCAGCATTTT.